This T cell receptor (beta chain) was captured by sequencing in a study of shared T cell receptors in the human thymus. Clones were sequenced by immunoSEQ multiplex PCR, and TCRdb holds only the in-frame ones, with some missing. The repertoire has 500,000 to 750,000 clones, approximately 90% of them found once; the top ten carry 0.008% to 0.011%. Germline-derived CDR1 and CDR2 are GTSNPN and SVGIG (reference sequence). The CDR3 spans 13 residues. The V end was cut by 0 bases, the J end by 7 bases, with 10 bases between. This same sample was also taken into another study, of human thymus T cells. That investigation notes: Unrelated individuals reportedly shared highly overlapping thymic TCR repertoires.

This TCR derives from a boy in the first two years of life with a congenital heart defect. This chain uses TRBV30 with TRBJ1-5; D gene uncertain. Sequenced material: thymocytes. The CDR3 reads CAWSVEGRQPQHF. The CDR3 DNA is TGTGCCTGGAGTGTGGAGGGAAGGCAGCCCCAGCATTTT.